This TCR beta chain was recorded in a study of shared T cell receptors in the human thymus. Sequenced by immunoSEQ multiplex PCR; TCRdb stores in-frame clones only, minus some. The sample yields hundreds of thousands of clones, 80% to 90% seen once. The CDR3 sequence is 16 residues long. Deletions cut 2 bases from V and 2 bases from J, with 14 bases between. Germline V gives CDR1 SEHNR, CDR2 FQNEAQ (reference sequence). This clone showed up just once. These same data were also listed under a study on human thymus T cells. That publication notes: Resections were taken during corrective heart surgery, and the thymus tissue came from these. Thymic and blood repertoires seemed to favor certain V and J genes. Reports from related research described highly overlapping thymic repertoires among unrelated individuals.

The sample consisted of thymocytes. V gene TRBV7-9 combines with J gene TRBJ2-3; TRBD2 is a possible D gene (6 bases). This TCR derives from a boy less than two years old with a congenital heart defect. The CDR3 is CASSLPFSGLTDTQYF. The CDR3 nucleotides are TGTGCCAGCAGCTTACCGTTCAGCGGGCTCACAGATACGCAGTATTTT.